Here is one T cell receptor (beta chain) with its context. The antigen is undetermined. The germline V gene encodes CDR1 DFQATT and CDR2 SNEGSKA (reference sequence). The CDR3 consists of 12 residues. The sample belongs to a study of blood T cells in healthy people across ages. About the research overall: About one barcoded beta molecule per two T cells came from capture by template switching. Whole-study findings and limits: Diversity was higher, and naive CD4+ cells more numerous, in long-lived donors than in aged donors.

Through a sample-barcoded 5' primer and a J-beta primer mix, a second PCR was run for roughly 7 to 11 cycles. Each cDNA molecule carried a tag from a template-switch adaptor that contained 12 random nucleotides. TCRdb called the 5' RACE reads again in MiXCR, with one record for every CDR3 protein. The sample has a few hundred thousand distinct CDR3 sequences, 25% to 30% seen once. Isolation per sample recovered at least 7 million PBMCs. This sequence joins TRBV20-1 and TRBJ2-5; the D is unclear. The sample consisted of blood. The receptor was isolated from a woman aged 70-85 years in good health. In DNA, the CDR3 is TGCAGCCCCGGTGATGGTCGGGAGACCCAGTACTTC. Translation: CSPGDGRETQYF.